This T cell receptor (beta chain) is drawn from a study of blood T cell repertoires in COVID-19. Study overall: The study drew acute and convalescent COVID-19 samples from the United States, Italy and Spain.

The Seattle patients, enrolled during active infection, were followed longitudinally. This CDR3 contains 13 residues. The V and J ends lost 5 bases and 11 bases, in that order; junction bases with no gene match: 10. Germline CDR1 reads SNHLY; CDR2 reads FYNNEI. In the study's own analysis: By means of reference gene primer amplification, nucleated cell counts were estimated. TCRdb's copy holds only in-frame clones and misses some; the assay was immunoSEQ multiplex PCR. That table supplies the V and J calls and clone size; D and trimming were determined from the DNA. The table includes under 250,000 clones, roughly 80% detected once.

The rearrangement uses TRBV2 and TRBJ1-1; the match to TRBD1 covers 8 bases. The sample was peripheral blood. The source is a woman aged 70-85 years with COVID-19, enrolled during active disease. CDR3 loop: CASSFYPQGEAFF. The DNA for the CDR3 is TGTGCCAGCAGTTTCTATCCACAGGGGGAGGCTTTCTTT.